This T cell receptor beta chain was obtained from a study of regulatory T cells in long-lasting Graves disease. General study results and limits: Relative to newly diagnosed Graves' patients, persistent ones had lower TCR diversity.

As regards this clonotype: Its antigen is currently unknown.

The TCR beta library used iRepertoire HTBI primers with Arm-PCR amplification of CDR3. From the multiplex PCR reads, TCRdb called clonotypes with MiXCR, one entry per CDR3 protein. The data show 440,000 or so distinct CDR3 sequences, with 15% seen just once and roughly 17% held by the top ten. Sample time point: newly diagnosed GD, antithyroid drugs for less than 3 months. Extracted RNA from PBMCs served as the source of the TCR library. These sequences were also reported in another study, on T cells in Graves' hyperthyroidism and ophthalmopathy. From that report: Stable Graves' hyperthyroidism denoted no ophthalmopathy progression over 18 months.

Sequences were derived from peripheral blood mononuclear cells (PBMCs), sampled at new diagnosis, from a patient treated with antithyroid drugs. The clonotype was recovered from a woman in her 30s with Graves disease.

As DNA, the CDR3 is TGTGCCAGCAGCCCCGGGACCTACAACGAGCAGTACTTC. Protein sequence: CASSPGTYNEQYF. The genes are TRBV9 and TRBJ2-7; D could derive from TRBD1 or TRBD2 (5 bases each). The CDR3 consists of 13 residues. The germline V gene encodes CDR1 SGDLS and CDR2 YYNGEE. Trimming stripped 4 bases from V and 5 bases from J, with 13 bases between.